Following are 22 T cell receptor beta chains from one sample sequenced in a study of blood T cell repertoires in COVID-19. Repertoires were generated with immunoSEQ multiplex PCR, while TCRdb's copy carries only in-frame clones and drops some. The sample has 93,000 or so clones; almost 90% are singletons. The specimen sequenced was peripheral blood. These receptors came from a human donor in a cohort sampled during active COVID-19.

The rearrangement uses TRBV6-5 and TRBJ2-1; 7 nucleotides line up with TRBD2. Germline V gives CDR1 MNHEY, CDR2 SVGAGI. V gave up 2 bases and J gave up 8 bases; unmatched junction bases: 6. The CDR3 extends over 14 amino acids. CDR3: CASSYGGSGDEQFF. As DNA, the CDR3 is TGTGCCAGCAGTTACGGCGGGAGCGGGGATGAGCAGTTCTTC.

The chain carries TRBV7-2 and TRBJ1-5; 8 bases fit TRBD1. V shed 5 bases, J shed 2 bases, and the junction held 8 bases outside the gene matches. CDR1 SGHTA and CDR2 FQGNSA come from the germline V gene. The CDR3 has 16 amino acids. CDR3 DNA sequence: TGTGCCAGCAGCCCCCTCGGGACAGGACGCAATCAGCCCCAGCATTTT. Its protein is CASSPLGTGRNQPQHF.

The V and J genes are TRBV19 and TRBJ2-7; D call uncertain. This CDR3 region has 13 residues. V lost 2 bases and J 0 bases, leaving 5 bases between the germline ends. Germline assignment: CDR1 LNHDA and CDR2 SQIVND (reference sequence). CDR3 nucleotides: TGTGCCAGTAGTATAACTCACTCCTACGAGCAGTACTTC. Translated: CASSITHSYEQYF.

The V call is TRBV6-2 or TRBV6-3, the J call TRBJ1-2; no reliable D call. The CDR3 has 15 amino acids. Germline lookup yields CDR1 MNHEY and CDR2 SVGEGT. V was cut by 0 bases and J by 6 bases, with 14 bases left in between. CDR3 in amino acids: CASSYSGPIVDGYTF. CDR3 sequence (DNA): TGTGCCAGCAGTTACTCGGGCCCGATTGTGGATGGCTACACCTTC.

The rearrangement joins TRBV4-3 to TRBJ1-1; D is unresolved. CDR3 length: 14 residues. The V end was cut by 0 bases, the J end by 5 bases, with 10 bases between. Germline V CDR1 and CDR2: LGHNA, YSLEER. CDR3 residues: CASSQDISETEAFF. The CDR3, as DNA: TGCGCCAGCAGCCAAGATATCAGCGAAACTGAAGCTTTCTTT.

V and J are TRBV5-1 and TRBJ2-1; 12 bases are a match to TRBD2. Germline CDR1 is SGHRS and CDR2 is YFSETQ. The CDR3 runs to 18 residues. V was pared by 0 bases and J by 4 bases, with 8 bases of the junction left unmatched. This CDR3 is CASSLGPATSGGYNEQFF. CDR3 sequence (DNA): TGCGCCAGCAGCTTGGGGCCAGCGACTAGCGGGGGATACAATGAGCAGTTCTTC.

This chain links TRBV6-6 with TRBJ2-3; 7 nucleotides match TRBD2. The V segment lost 7 bases and the J segment 3 bases; nucleotides outside the gene matches: 7. Germline CDR1 and CDR2: MNHNY and SVGAGI (reference sequence). The CDR3 sequence is 14 residues long. CDR3 amino acids: CASKSGGMTDTQYF. The CDR3 bases are TGTGCCAGCAAGTCGGGAGGAATGACAGATACGCAGTATTTT.

The chain is built from TRBV4-3 and TRBJ2-7, with 10 bases identical to TRBD2. The CDR3 runs to 15 residues. J gave up 5 bases and V 2 bases, and 6 bases lay outside the gene matches. Germline CDR1 reads LGHNA; CDR2 reads YSLEER. The CDR3 protein is CASSQFASGSDEQYF. DNA for the CDR3: TGCGCCAGCAGCCAATTCGCTAGCGGGAGTGACGAGCAGTACTTC.

The chain couples TRBV27 to TRBJ1-2; TRBD1 matches 7 bases. J was trimmed by 4 bases and V by 6 bases; bases with no gene match: 11. This CDR3 spans 15 amino acids. Per germline, CDR1 MNHEY and CDR2 SMNVEV (reference sequence). The CDR3 DNA is TGTGCCAGCAGCCGAGACAGGGAGGTTGTCTATGGCTACACCTTC. It codes for CASSRDREVVYGYTF.

V gene TRBV18 combines with J gene TRBJ1-1; no clear D gene. With 3 bases removed from V and 5 bases from J, the gap between germline ends came to 16 bases. Germline V gives CDR1 KGHSH, CDR2 LQKENI. The CDR3 totals 15 residues. CDR3 DNA: TGTGCCAGCTCACCCCATTTAGAGGAGGGAACTGAAGCTTTCTTT. Residues: CASSPHLEEGTEAFF. Complete variable domain (other parts from reference TRBV18 and TRBJ1-1): NAGVMQNPRHLVRRRGQEARLRCSPMKGHSHVYWYRQLPEEGLKFMVYLQKENIIDESGMPKERFSAEFPKEGPSILRIQQVVRGDSAAYFCASSPHLEEGTEAFFGQGTRLTVV.

The gene calls are TRBV7-9 and TRBJ1-1; D not resolved. The germline V gene has CDR1 SEHNR and CDR2 FQNEAQ (reference sequence). The CDR3 is made up of 12 amino acids. V was cut by 3 bases and J by 8 bases, with 10 bases left in between. CDR3: CASSFERAEAFF. CDR3 DNA: TGTGCCAGCAGCTTTGAACGAGCGGAAGCTTTCTTT.

This sequence joins TRBV27 and TRBJ2-7; 10 bases align to TRBD2. CDR3 length equals 15 residues. Per the germline V gene, CDR1 is MNHEY and CDR2 is SMNVEV (reference sequence). The V segment lost 3 bases and the J segment 7 bases; nucleotides outside the gene matches: 9. DNA for the CDR3: TGTGCCAGCAGTTTTTCGCTAGCGGGAGTGAGGGAGCAGTACTTC. It is translated as CASSFSLAGVREQYF.

The chain employs TRBV5-6 and TRBJ2-3, with TRBD1 matching 7 bases. The germline V gene has CDR1 SGHDT and CDR2 YYEEEE. The V gene end was trimmed by 7 bases and the J gene end by 4 bases; junction bases not matched to a gene: 3. This CDR3 has 12 amino acids. CDR3 DNA: TGTGCCAGCGGTACAGGGGCAGATACGCAGTATTTT. As protein: CASGTGADTQYF.

This sequence joins TRBV4-3 and TRBJ2-2, with D tentatively TRBD1 (6 bases). The CDR3 runs 17 residues. Germline CDR1 LGHNA, CDR2 YSLEER. The V gene lost 0 bases and the J gene lost 7 bases, with 18 bases spanning the gap. The CDR3 is CASSQEVAAPRGGELFF. CDR3 DNA sequence: TGCGCCAGCAGCCAAGAGGTGGCGGCTCCCAGGGGCGGGGAGCTGTTTTTT.

The chain's CDR3 is CASSRGRAYNEQFF. CDR3 bases: TGTGCCAGCAGTAGGGGCCGAGCCTACAATGAGCAGTTCTTC. J is TRBJ2-1 and V is TRBV27; possibly TRBD1 for D (5 bases). From germline, CDR1 is MNHEY and CDR2 SMNVEV (reference sequence). This CDR3 contains 14 residues. Trimming took off 5 bases at V and 2 bases at J, with 10 bases between the two ends.

This chain links TRBV5-1 with TRBJ1-6; the D is unclear. Germline V gene data show CDR1 as SGHRS and CDR2 as YFSETQ. V lost 3 bases and J lost 6, with 16 bases in between. The CDR3 is 16 amino acids. CDR3 protein: CASSSLGVRVNSPLHF. The CDR3 DNA reads as TGCGCCAGCAGCTCCCTCGGGGTGCGCGTTAATTCACCCCTCCACTTT.

This chain uses TRBV10-3 with TRBJ2-5, with 9 bases identical to TRBD2. CDR1 is ENHRY, CDR2 SYGVKD, per germline. Trimming took 4 bases from V and 3 from J; bases not matched to a gene: 3. The CDR3 runs to 14 residues. CDR3 sequence reads: CAISASSGEETQYF. CDR3 DNA sequence: TGTGCCATCAGTGCATCTAGCGGGGAAGAGACCCAGTACTTC.

CDR3 bases: TGTGCCAGCAGCTCCCACTATGGCGCTGGCTACACCTTC. This codes for CASSSHYGAGYTF. V and J are TRBV9 and TRBJ1-2; no clear D gene. Germline V gene sequence: CDR1 SGDLS, CDR2 YYNGEE. There are 13 residues in the CDR3. The germline V and J ends were trimmed by 4 bases and 7 bases, with 14 bases remaining between them.

The sample holds a few counts of this clone. V is TRBV20-1 and J is TRBJ1-3, with D possibly matching TRBD1 (5 bases). Trimming took off 3 bases at V and 0 bases at J, with 18 bases between the two ends. Germline V gene data show CDR1 as DFQATT and CDR2 as SNEGSKA (reference sequence). CDR3 length: 17 residues. This CDR3 reads CSASRGSLTYSGNTIYF. CDR3 sequence (DNA): TGCAGTGCTAGTAGGGGTTCCTTGACCTACTCTGGAAACACCATATATTTT.

The J gene is TRBJ1-5, the V gene TRBV19, with D maybe TRBD1 (5 bases). V lost 1 base to trimming and J lost 4 bases, with 11 bases between them. Germline values: CDR1 LNHDA, CDR2 SQIVND (reference sequence). The CDR3 extends over 15 amino acids. The CDR3 DNA follows: TGTGCCAGTAGTATAGGAAGGAGGGGTAATCAGCCCCAGCATTTT. Translated: CASSIGRRGNQPQHF.

In this sample, this clone turned up once. The chain uses TRBV19 and TRBJ1-1; a possible D gene is TRBD1 (5 bases). Germline values: CDR1 LNHDA, CDR2 SQIVND (reference sequence). The CDR3 spans 16 residues. Trimming left V 5 bases short and J 4 bases short, with 20 bases between. As DNA, the CDR3 is TGTGCCAGTAGTCCCCAGGGATTACGAATGGGCACTGAAGCTTTCTTT. Amino acid sequence: CASSPQGLRMGTEAFF.

V and J are TRBV30 and TRBJ2-7, with 7 bases fitting TRBD2. The CDR3 is 12 amino acids. Germline loops: CDR1 GTSNPN, CDR2 SVGIG (reference sequence). V trimming: 4 bases; J trimming: 4 bases; junction bases outside the gene matches: 4. The CDR3: CAWTLGGYEQYF. The CDR3 DNA sequence: TGTGCCTGGACCCTCGGGGGGTACGAGCAGTACTTC.